A selection of T cell receptor beta chains follows, all from one sample in a study of blood T cell repertoires in COVID-19. The repertoire was sequenced with immunoSEQ multiplex PCR; TCRdb's copy has only in-frame clones and lacks some. The sample yields about 47,000 clones, roughly 86% seen once. The sequenced sample was peripheral blood. These receptors came from a man in his fifties or sixties with active COVID-19. Both conserved end residues are part of each CDR3. D genes are given only for firm matches. Expanded clones get a size class; other rows say once, few or many, or leave the size out.

V: TRBV10-3; D: TRBD2; J: TRBJ2-1; size: .; DNA: TGTGCCATCAGTGAGACTAGCGGGGTTACTAATATCGGGAATGAGCAGTTCTTC; CDR3: CAISETSGVTNIGNEQFF
V: TRBV9; D: TRBD2; J: TRBJ2-1; size: .; DNA: TGTGCCAGCAGCGTAGGAGGCGGGAGTTGGGATGAGCAGTTCTTC; CDR3: CASSVGGGSWDEQFF
V: TRBV4-3; D: TRBD1; J: TRBJ2-6; size: .; DNA: TGCGCCAGCAGCCAAGGGGACAGTTACTCTGGGGCCAACGTCCTGACTTTC; CDR3: CASSQGDSYSGANVLTF
V: TRBV25-1; D: TRBD2; J: TRBJ2-1; size: .; DNA: TGTGCCAGCAGTGAATCAAGACTAGCGGGGTCTTACAATGAGCAGTTCTTC; CDR3: CASSESRLAGSYNEQFF
V: TRBV5-1; D: .; J: TRBJ2-1; size: .; DNA: TGCGCCAGCAGAGAGGCCTCCTACAATGAGCAGTTCTTC; CDR3: CASREASYNEQFF
V: TRBV5-1; D: TRBD2; J: TRBJ2-1; size: .; DNA: TGCGCCAGCAGACTAGCGAACTTATACGGGGAGCAGTTCTTC; CDR3: CASRLANLYGEQFF
V: TRBV12-5; D: TRBD1; J: TRBJ2-5; size: .; DNA: TGTGCTAGTGGTATGGGACAGTACCAAGAGACCCAGTACTTC; CDR3: CASGMGQYQETQYF
V: TRBV9; D: .; J: TRBJ2-1; size: .; DNA: TGTGCCAGCAGCACAATAGCCCTCCACAATGAGCAGTTCTTC; CDR3: CASSTIALHNEQFF
V: TRBV5-1; D: .; J: TRBJ1-1; size: .; DNA: TGCGCCAGCAGTAGCCAGGGCGGTATTAGGAACACTGAAGCTTTCTTT; CDR3: CASSSQGGIRNTEAFF
V: TRBV7-9; D: TRBD1; J: TRBJ1-4; size: .; DNA: TGTGCCAGCAGCGTAACCGGGACAGGGGAAAAACTGTTTTTT; CDR3: CASSVTGTGEKLFF
V: TRBV4-2; D: TRBD2; J: TRBJ2-7; size: .; DNA: TGTGCCAGCAGCCAATACTCTAGCGGGGGGACCTACGAGCAGTACTTC; CDR3: CASSQYSSGGTYEQYF
V: TRBV27; D: TRBD1; J: TRBJ2-5; size: .; DNA: TGTGCCAGCAGTTTATGGGGAACAGGGGCTGGGGAGACCCAGTACTTC; CDR3: CASSLWGTGAGETQYF
V: TRBV5-1; D: .; J: TRBJ1-5; size: .; DNA: TGCGCCAGCAGCTCGGCCCCACAGCAGCCCCAGCATTTT; CDR3: CASSSAPQQPQHF
V: TRBV18; D: .; J: TRBJ1-2; size: .; DNA: TGTGCCAGCTCACGCGCATCACCTCGGTTTGGGACATCGTATGGCTACACCTTC; CDR3: CASSRASPRFGTSYGYTF
V: TRBV29-1; D: .; J: TRBJ2-1; size: .; DNA: TGCAGCGGGGCGGGGACCCGACCTTACAATGAGCAGTTCTTC; CDR3: CSGAGTRPYNEQFF
V: TRBV4-1; D: .; J: TRBJ1-6; size: few; DNA: TGCGCCAGCAGCCAAGAACGGGGGGGCGTCTATAATTCACCCCTCCACTTT; CDR3: CASSQERGGVYNSPLHF
V: TRBV29-1; D: .; J: TRBJ1-1; size: .; DNA: TGCAGCGTGGGTAGGGGGACTGAAGCTTTCTTT; CDR3: CSVGRGTEAFF
V: TRBV5-1; D: .; J: TRBJ1-1; size: .; DNA: TGCGCCAGCAGCTTGGTATCGAACACTGAAGCTTTCTTT; CDR3: CASSLVSNTEAFF
V: TRBV15; D: .; J: TRBJ2-1; size: .; DNA: TGTGCCACCAGCCTTAGCAGCTCCTACAATGAGCAGTTCTTC; CDR3: CATSLSSSYNEQFF
V: TRBV2; D: .; J: TRBJ1-2; size: .; DNA: TGTGCCAGCAGTGATTCCAGTCCAATGCAAGCTAACTATGGCTACACCTTC; CDR3: CASSDSSPMQANYGYTF
V: TRBV21-1; D: .; J: TRBJ2-7; size: .; DNA: TGTGCCAGCAGCAAAGGCGGGGCGAGAGCCTACGAGCAGTACTTC; CDR3: CASSKGGARAYEQYF
V: TRBV7-2; D: TRBD2; J: TRBJ2-1; size: .; DNA: TGTGCCAGCAGCTTAGTGGGGAGCGGGAGGGCCGGGAATGAGCAGTTCTTC; CDR3: CASSLVGSGRAGNEQFF
V: TRBV9; D: TRBD2; J: TRBJ2-3; size: .; DNA: TGTGCCAGCAGCGCCGCCACACATCTAGCGGGGGGTAGGGATACGCAGTATTTT; CDR3: CASSAATHLAGGRDTQYF
V: TRBV11-2; D: TRBD2; J: TRBJ2-3; size: .; DNA: TGTGCCAGCAGCTTCCGACCCCCAGGACTAGCGGGCCATACGCAGTATTTT; CDR3: CASSFRPPGLAGHTQYF
V: TRBV13; D: .; J: TRBJ2-1; size: .; DNA: TGTGCCAGCAGGCTATCAAGCTCCTACAATGAGCAGTTCTTC; CDR3: CASRLSSSYNEQFF
V: TRBV14; D: TRBD2; J: TRBJ2-2; size: .; DNA: TGTGCCAGCAGCCAAGATCCCCGACTAGCCAACACCGGGGAGCTGTTTTTT; CDR3: CASSQDPRLANTGELFF
V: TRBV7-3; D: TRBD1; J: TRBJ2-7; size: .; DNA: TGTGCCAGCAGCCAAGACGGACAGGGTTTCTACGAGCAGTACTTC; CDR3: CASSQDGQGFYEQYF
V: TRBV5-1; D: TRBD2; J: TRBJ2-3; size: .; DNA: TGCGCCAGCAGCTTGGATACGGGAGGGCCAGATACGCAGTATTTT; CDR3: CASSLDTGGPDTQYF
V: TRBV7-9; D: TRBD2; J: TRBJ2-1; size: .; DNA: TGTGCCAGCAGCTTAGGGACTAGCGGGATGCATGAGCAGTTCTTC; CDR3: CASSLGTSGMHEQFF
V: TRBV2; D: .; J: TRBJ2-1; size: .; DNA: TGTGCCAGCAGTGAACAAGGGAGCTCCTACAATGAGCAGTTCTTC; CDR3: CASSEQGSSYNEQFF
V: TRBV27; D: TRBD2; J: TRBJ2-1; size: .; DNA: TGTGCCAGCAGTTTGGGACTAGCGGGGGGGCTTTCCTACAATGAGCAGTTCTTC; CDR3: CASSLGLAGGLSYNEQFF
V: TRBV7-2; D: .; J: TRBJ2-7; size: .; DNA: TGTGCCAGCAGCTTAGAACAGAACATAGGTTACGAGCAGTACTTC; CDR3: CASSLEQNIGYEQYF
V: TRBV27; D: .; J: TRBJ1-6; size: .; DNA: TGTGCCAGCAGCCTATTAGGGGTTGGGAAACTGGATTCACCCCTCCACTTT; CDR3: CASSLLGVGKLDSPLHF
V: TRBV7-9; D: TRBD1; J: TRBJ2-1; size: .; DNA: TGTGCCAGCAGCTTTTTCGCGGGACAGGGGTCCTACAATGAGCAGTTCTTC; CDR3: CASSFFAGQGSYNEQFF
V: TRBV6-5; D: .; J: TRBJ1-1; size: .; DNA: TGTGCCAGCACCCCGCGCTTAGGGAGCACTGAAGCTTTCTTT; CDR3: CASTPRLGSTEAFF
V: TRBV7-2; D: TRBD2; J: TRBJ2-3; size: .; DNA: TGTGCCAGCAGCTGGGAAGGTAGCGGGAGCCTACGGGGTACGCAGTATTTT; CDR3: CASSWEGSGSLRGTQYF
V: TRBV7-9; D: TRBD2; J: TRBJ2-3; size: .; DNA: TGTGCCAGCAGCTTAGGTAGCGGGAGGACCCACACCTTCCGGTATTTT; CDR3: CASSLGSGRTHTFRYF
V: TRBV5-1; D: .; J: TRBJ1-2; size: medium-sized; DNA: TGCGCCAGCAGCTTGGAAGCGTTAGCTAACTATGGCTACACCTTC; CDR3: CASSLEALANYGYTF
V: TRBV5-1; D: TRBD2; J: TRBJ2-5; size: .; DNA: TGCGCCAGCAGCTTGGCACGGTGGGAGGGGACCCAGTACTTC; CDR3: CASSLARWEGTQYF
V: TRBV7-9; D: .; J: TRBJ1-2; size: .; DNA: TGTGCCAGCAGCTTATCACGGGGTCTACCGGGGTCAACCCTATATGGCTACACCTTC; CDR3: CASSLSRGLPGSTLYGYTF
V: TRBV27; D: TRBD2; J: TRBJ2-1; size: .; DNA: TGTGCCAGCAGTTTCGCTGGGACTAGCGTGGAGCAGTTCTTC; CDR3: CASSFAGTSVEQFF
V: TRBV6-2/TRBV6-3; D: .; J: TRBJ1-2; size: .; DNA: TGTGCCAGCAGTTCCCCCGGGAGGGGTGAATATGGCTACACCTTC; CDR3: CASSSPGRGEYGYTF
V: TRBV14; D: .; J: TRBJ2-7; size: .; DNA: TGTGCCAGCAGCCATGGACTCCGCCTACTCGAGCAGTACTTC; CDR3: CASSHGLRLLEQYF
V: TRBV5-1; D: TRBD2; J: TRBJ2-1; size: .; DNA: TGCGCCAGCAGCTTGTTAGGGACTAGCGCAGACAATGAGCAGTTCTTC; CDR3: CASSLLGTSADNEQFF
V: TRBV18; D: TRBD1; J: TRBJ1-3; size: .; DNA: TGTGCCAGCTCACTAACGGGGACAGGGGGCGTCATCTCTGGAAACACCATATATTTT; CDR3: CASSLTGTGGVISGNTIYF
V: TRBV6-5; D: TRBD1; J: TRBJ1-1; size: .; DNA: TGTGCCAGCAGTCAGGGGGCGCGGGAAGCTTTCTTT; CDR3: CASSQGAREAFF
V: TRBV18; D: .; J: TRBJ2-2; size: .; DNA: TGTGCCAGCTCGACCGCGGGGTCCGGATCCGAGACCGGGGAGCTGTTTTTT; CDR3: CASSTAGSGSETGELFF